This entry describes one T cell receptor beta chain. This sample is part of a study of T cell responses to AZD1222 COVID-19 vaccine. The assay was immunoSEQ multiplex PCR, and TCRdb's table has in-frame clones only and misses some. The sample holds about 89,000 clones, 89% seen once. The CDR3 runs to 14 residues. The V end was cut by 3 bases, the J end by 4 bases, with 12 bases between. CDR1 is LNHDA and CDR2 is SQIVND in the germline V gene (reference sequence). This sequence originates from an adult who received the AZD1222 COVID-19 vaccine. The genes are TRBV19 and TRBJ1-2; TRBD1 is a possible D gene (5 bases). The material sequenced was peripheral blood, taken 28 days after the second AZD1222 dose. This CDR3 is CASSILGDVYGYTF. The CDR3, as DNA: TGTGCCAGTAGTATTTTGGGGGATGTCTATGGCTACACCTTC.